Below are 26 T cell receptor beta chains sequenced from a single sample in a study of T cell responses to AZD1222 COVID-19 vaccine. Sequencing used immunoSEQ multiplex PCR; TCRdb keeps in-frame clones, though not all of them. The sample carries some 120,000 clones, about 90% recorded once. Material: peripheral blood, obtained on day 0 of AZD1222 vaccination. These TCRs come from an adult in good health.

The CDR3: CASSQGEGLTTGNEQFF. DNA for the CDR3: TGTGCCAGCAGCCAAGGGGAAGGACTAACCACCGGCAATGAGCAGTTCTTC. The gene calls are TRBV4-2 and TRBJ2-1, with D possibly being TRBD2 (6 bases). Looked up from germline, CDR1 is LGHNA and CDR2 is YNFKEQ. The CDR3 spans 17 residues. Trimming took off 1 base at V and 6 bases at J, with 19 bases between the two ends.

The chain joins TRBV5-1 to TRBJ2-5; 9 bases are a match to TRBD1. CDR3 length: 16 residues. The V gene's germline CDR1 is SGHRS and CDR2 YFSETQ. The V segment lost 4 bases and the J segment 4 bases; nucleotides outside the gene matches: 11. CDR3 DNA: TGCGCCAGCAGCCCGACCGGGACAGGGTTGGGAGAGACCCAGTACTTC. Translation gives CASSPTGTGLGETQYF.

In this sample, this clone turned up once. The chain couples TRBV2 to TRBJ1-5; D call uncertain. V was trimmed by 8 bases and J by 3 bases, leaving 8 bases between them. The CDR3 has 12 amino acids. CDR1 is SNHLY, CDR2 FYNNEI, per germline. The CDR3 loop reads CASGPLNQPQHF. In DNA form, the CDR3 reads TGTGCCAGCGGTCCCCTCAATCAGCCCCAGCATTTT.

In DNA, the CDR3 is TGTGCCTGGACTTCAGGGTACCAGGTCAACACTGAAGCTTTCTTT. This translates into CAWTSGYQVNTEAFF. The chain links TRBV30 to TRBJ1-1; D may be TRBD1 (5 bases). The CDR3 is 15 residues long. Germline CDR1 is GTSNPN and CDR2 is SVGIG (reference sequence). The V end lost 4 bases, the J end lost 2 bases, and 17 bases lay between the germline ends.

The chain has TRBV2 and TRBJ1-1, with D tentatively TRBD1 (6 bases). Deletions cut 6 bases from V and 8 bases from J, with 16 bases between. CDR3 length: 13 residues. Germline V gene data show CDR1 as SNHLY and CDR2 as FYNNEI. The DNA for the CDR3 is TGTGCCAGCAGCTTAGGGGGTGGAGGAGAAGCTTTCTTT. This encodes CASSLGGGGEAFF.

This clone has only one observation. The V and J genes are TRBV9 and TRBJ2-7, with TRBD1 identical over 8 bases. The CDR3 has 16 amino acids. Germline CDR1 reads SGDLS; CDR2 reads YYNGEE. With V trimmed by 3 bases and J by 5 bases, 13 bases remained unmatched. The CDR3 is CASSASPGQAEDEQYF. CDR3 nucleotide sequence: TGTGCCAGCAGCGCTAGCCCGGGACAGGCGGAAGACGAGCAGTACTTC.

CDR3 residues: CASSSRRQGLYTEAFF. Written as DNA, the CDR3 is TGTGCCAGCAGCTCACGACGACAGGGATTGTACACTGAAGCTTTCTTT. This rearrangement joins TRBV5-4 to TRBJ1-1; 7 bases align to TRBD1. The CDR3 is made up of 16 amino acids. Looked up from germline, CDR1 is SGHNT and CDR2 is YYREEE (reference sequence). V gave up 3 bases and J gave up 3 bases; unmatched junction bases: 11.

CDR3 coding DNA: TGTGCTAGTGGCTCCGGGACATTTGGAAACACCATATATTTT. Encoded protein: CASGSGTFGNTIYF. The chain carries TRBV12-5 and TRBJ1-3, with D tentatively TRBD1 (6 bases). This CDR3 has 14 residues. Trimming shortened V by 6 bases and J by 3 bases, and 12 bases separated the two germline ends. CDR1 and CDR2 from the germline V gene are LGHNT and FRNRAP.

The chain links TRBV6-5 to TRBJ1-5, with 7 bases matching TRBD1. The CDR3 has 15 residues. In germline, CDR1 is MNHEY, CDR2 SVGAGI. V was clipped by 4 bases and J by 5 bases; unmatched bases: 8. CDR3 protein: CASSWTGGWDQPQHF. CDR3 coding DNA: TGTGCCAGCAGTTGGACAGGAGGATGGGATCAGCCCCAGCATTTT.

Only a few counts were recorded for this clone. This chain joins TRBV21-1 and TRBJ1-5; TRBD1 is the table's D call and was not checked against the DNA. TRBV21-1 is a listed pseudogene. This CDR3 contains 17 residues. CDR3 in amino acids: CASSKDRGPYSNQPQHF. CDR3 coding DNA: TGTGCCAGCAGCAAAGACAGGGGGCCTTATAGCAATCAGCCCCAGCATTTT.

The chain links TRBV19 to TRBJ2-5; 11 bases are shared with TRBD2. The V gene end was trimmed by 10 bases and the J gene end by 3 bases; junction bases not matched to a gene: 10. CDR3 size: 15 residues. Per germline, CDR1 LNHDA and CDR2 SQIVND (reference sequence). CDR3 residues: CATSTSGRPEETQYF. CDR3 DNA: TGTGCCACCTCAACTAGCGGGAGACCCGAAGAGACCCAGTACTTC. The full variable domain, with the rest looked up from reference TRBV19 and TRBJ2-5, is DGGITQSPKYLFRKEGQNVTLSCEQNLNHDAMYWYRQDPGQGLRLIYYSQIVNDFQKGDIAEGYSVSREKKESFPLTVTSAQKNPTAFYLCATSTSGRPEETQYFGPGTRLLVL.

The J gene is TRBJ1-2, the V gene TRBV10-3; 11 bases align to TRBD1. The germline gives CDR1 ENHRY, CDR2 SYGVKD. This CDR3 is built from 15 residues. The V segment lost 3 bases and the J segment 7 bases; nucleotides outside the gene matches: 7. The CDR3 DNA follows: TGTGCCATCAGTGATGCGGACAGGGGGCTGGTTGGCTACACCTTC. As protein: CAISDADRGLVGYTF.

The rearrangement joins TRBV3-1 (or the pseudogene TRBV3-2) to TRBJ2-1; a possible D gene is TRBD2 (5 bases). V lost 1 base and J lost 8, with 18 bases in between. This CDR3 is built from 16 residues. Germline CDR1 reads LGHDT; CDR2 reads YNNKEL (reference sequence). Here the CDR3 reads CASSQAGEVLKDEQFF. For the CDR3, the DNA is TGTGCCAGCAGCCAAGCCGGGGAAGTGCTGAAAGATGAGCAGTTCTTC.

The rearrangement links TRBV6-5 to TRBJ1-1; 7 bases line up with TRBD1. The germline V gene has CDR1 MNHEY and CDR2 SVGAGI. This CDR3 has 12 residues. J was trimmed by 7 bases and V by 3 bases; bases with no gene match: 2. CDR3 residues: CASSYRQGEAFF. DNA for the CDR3: TGTGCCAGCAGTTATCGACAGGGTGAAGCTTTCTTT.

The rearrangement joins TRBV6-2 or TRBV6-3 to TRBJ1-5; a weak D match, TRBD1 (5 bases). V lost 4 bases and J 5 bases, leaving 9 bases between the germline ends. Germline V gives CDR1 MNHEY, CDR2 SVGEGT. The CDR3 sequence is 13 residues long. The CDR3 nucleotides are TGTGCCAGCAGTTGGGGCAGCGATCAGCCCCAGCATTTT. It specifies CASSWGSDQPQHF.

This clone has a single count. The chain links TRBV5-1 to TRBJ1-1; 7 bases line up with TRBD1. The germline V gene has CDR1 SGHRS and CDR2 YFSETQ. V lost 4 bases and J lost 4; bases outside the gene matches: 7. CDR3 length equals 14 residues. CDR3 protein: CASSADRDPTEAFF. In DNA, the CDR3 is TGCGCCAGCAGCGCCGACAGGGACCCCACTGAAGCTTTCTTT.

The V and J genes are TRBV12-5 and TRBJ2-7, with 8 bases lining up with TRBD1. With V trimmed by 5 bases and J by 3 bases, 3 bases remained unmatched. Germline assignment: CDR1 LGHNT and CDR2 FRNRAP. This CDR3 has 13 amino acids. CDR3 in DNA: TGTGCTAGTGGTCCCGACAGGGGCTACGAGCAGTACTTC. Translated, it gives CASGPDRGYEQYF.

The chain uses TRBV9 and TRBJ1-1, with TRBD1 as a possible D gene (6 bases). The CDR3 extends over 15 amino acids. The V end lost 0 bases, the J end lost 8 bases, and 17 bases lay between the germline ends. Germline V gives CDR1 SGDLS, CDR2 YYNGEE. CDR3 nucleotides: TGTGCCAGCAGCGTAGGGGGGGCGCGGTCGCGGGAAGCTTTCTTT. Amino acids: CASSVGGARSREAFF.

This clone appeared a few times. The sample carries other DNA sequences with the same CDR3. This sequence joins TRBV9 and TRBJ2-1; TRBD2 matches at 7 bases. The CDR3 is 14 residues long. V lost 0 bases and J lost 5; bases outside the gene matches: 2. The germline CDR1 and CDR2 sequences are SGDLS and YYNGEE. CDR3 DNA sequence: TGTGCCAGCAGCGTAGATGGGAGGGACAATGAGCAGTTCTTC. It encodes CASSVDGRDNEQFF.

The chain employs TRBV14 and TRBJ2-1; D is unresolved. V was clipped by 3 bases and J by 5 bases, with 8 bases between them. This CDR3 contains 13 residues. Germline lookup yields CDR1 SGHDN and CDR2 FVKESK. CDR3 amino acids: CASSQRRNNEQFF. The CDR3 DNA is TGTGCCAGCAGCCAGAGGAGAAACAATGAGCAGTTCTTC.

This clone has only one observation. V usage is TRBV12-3 or TRBV12-4 and J usage is TRBJ2-5; D is ambiguous. Trimming removed 5 bases at V and 5 bases at J, with 9 bases between. The length of the CDR3 is 12 residues. The CDR3 is CASSPRWETQYF. In DNA form, the CDR3 reads TGTGCCAGCAGTCCACGGTGGGAGACCCAGTACTTC.

This clone was recorded only once. The chain combines TRBV7-9 with TRBJ2-7, with TRBD1 matching over 10 bases. The CDR3 has 14 residues. Germline V lookup: CDR1 SEHNR, CDR2 FQNEAQ (reference sequence). J lost 6 bases, V lost 6 bases, and 8 bases had no gene match. The CDR3 is CASSPGQGLFEQYF. CDR3 DNA sequence: TGTGCCAGCAGTCCGGGACAGGGGTTATTCGAGCAGTACTTC. Full variable domain (rest looked up from reference TRBV7-9 and TRBJ2-7): DTGVSQNPRHKITKRGQNVTFRCDPISEHNRLYWYRQTLGQGPEFLTYFQNEAQLEKSRLLSDRFSAERPKGSFSTLEIQRTEQGDSAMYLCASSPGQGLFEQYFGPGTRLTVT.

The CDR3 sequence is CASSLRIRTSTDTQYF. The CDR3 DNA reads as TGTGCCAGCAGCTTAAGGATTCGCACTAGCACAGATACGCAGTATTTT. The V gene is TRBV5-8, the J gene TRBJ2-3; D remains unclear. Trimming removed 2 bases from V and 0 bases from J, with 13 bases in between. This CDR3 spans 16 amino acids. CDR1 SGHTS and CDR2 YDEGEE come from the germline V gene.

The chain joins TRBV7-3 to TRBJ2-2; 10 positions agree with TRBD1. The CDR3 sequence is 15 residues long. V dropped 3 bases and J dropped 2; count of bases not matched to a gene: 0. CDR1 SGHTA and CDR2 FQGTGA come from the germline V gene. The CDR3 region has the DNA TGTGCCAGCAGCTTGACAGGGGGCAACACCGGGGAGCTGTTTTTT. Encoded protein: CASSLTGGNTGELFF.

The chain joins TRBV6-6 to TRBJ2-5; the D call may be TRBD1 or TRBD2 (5 bases each). The germline gives CDR1 MNHNY, CDR2 SVGAGI (reference sequence). The CDR3 totals 13 residues. V was shortened by 5 bases and J by 4 bases, with 11 bases between the two germline ends. CDR3 sequence (DNA): TGTGCCAGCAGTCCCCCGGGGCGAGAGACCCAGTACTTC. Encoded protein: CASSPPGRETQYF.

This clone was counted only a few times. The chain has TRBV24-1 and TRBJ1-1; D gene uncertain. The ends were cut back, 5 bases at V and 10 bases at J, with 13 bases in the middle. In germline, CDR1 is KGHDR, CDR2 SFDVKD. CDR3 length: 12 amino acids. Here the CDR3 reads CATSVQSRGAFF. CDR3 sequence (DNA): TGTGCCACCAGTGTTCAGTCCCGGGGAGCTTTCTTT.